What follows is one TCR beta chain and its context. Antigen unknown. The germline gene is not matched at one end of the junction; a read error may be the cause. This entry comes from a study of blood T cells in healthy people across ages. Alongside a J-beta primer mix, a sample-barcoded 5' primer served in a second PCR lasting roughly 7 to 11 cycles. Any given sample supplied a minimum of 2.5 million CDR3-containing paired-end reads. Each CDR3 protein is one row after TCRdb ran MiXCR on the 5' RACE reads. The profile shows 1.6 million or so distinct CDR3 sequences, about 32% of them singletons. Study-wide results and caveats: The donors' CMV status was not determined, possibly confounding changes in expanded clonotypes. Donors of long life had a larger count of naive CD4+ cells and greater diversity than aged donors.

Germline loops: CDR1 SQVTM, CDR2 ANQGSEA. The CDR3 runs to 15 residues. This chain connects TRBV29-1 to TRBJ2-3; 11 bases align to TRBD2. The TCR originated in a woman younger than 45 in good health. The sample consisted of blood. The chain's CDR3 is CGVNSGRALSDTQYF. Written as DNA, the CDR3 is TGCGGCGTTAATAGCGGGAGGGCCTTATCAGATACGCAGTATTTT.